This T cell receptor (beta chain) is drawn from a study of blood T cells in healthy people across ages. The V end was cut by 5 bases, the J end by 8 bases, with 18 bases between. This CDR3 is 14 amino acids long. The V gene's germline CDR1 is MNHEY and CDR2 SMNVEV (reference sequence). PBMCs, at least 7 million per sample, were isolated. A J-beta primer mix and a sample-barcoded 5' primer were used in a second PCR of roughly 6 to 11 cycles. From the 5' RACE reads, TCRdb called clonotypes with MiXCR, one entry per CDR3 protein. The data show roughly 800,000 distinct CDR3 sequences, 58% seen once. The sequence was obtained from a young man in good health. This chain connects TRBV27 to TRBJ1-2; D may be TRBD1 (6 bases). Sequenced sample: blood. Here the CDR3 DNA reads TGTGCCAGCAGTCCCAGTACAGGGTTACGCGGCTACACCTTC. This sequence encodes CASSPSTGLRGYTF.